Included here is one T cell receptor (beta chain) sequence, with context. Its antigen is unknown. CD4+ T cells specific for antigen were expanded with viral peptide pools by the ViraFEST assay before sequencing. Scientists isolated CD4+ T cells after an approximately 10-day culture period ended. Two-dose BNT162b2 or mRNA-1273 vaccination was given to participants. The source of the sample is a study of vaccination effects on CD4 cells after COVID-19. About the research overall: Following the second dose by a median of 72 days, the post-vaccine samples were obtained.

The ends were cut back, 0 bases at V and 8 bases at J, with 8 bases in the middle. The germline gives CDR1 SGHNT, CDR2 YYREEE (reference sequence). The CDR3 spans 13 residues. Profiling relied on immunoSEQ multiplex PCR, and the TCRdb table lists in-frame clones only, not all of them. The data contain 15,000 to 20,000 clones, about 70% of them singletons. The input for sequencing was CD4+ T cells from PBMCs cultured with HCoV-NL63 spike peptides, taken after COVID-19 vaccination. The chain employs TRBV5-4 and TRBJ2-2, with D hard to call. This TCR was sampled from a human donor who received a COVID-19 vaccine. CDR3 coding DNA: TGTGCCAGCAGCTTGGGTGGCGTAGGGGAGCTGTTTTTT. As protein: CASSLGGVGELFF.